These 6 T cell receptor beta chains were sequenced from one sample in a study of CD8 T cells in ankylosing spondylitis. TCRdb itself ran the 5' RACE reads through MiXCR, one entry per CDR3 protein. Among under 300,000 distinct CDR3 sequences listed, approximately 9% were seen once. Sequencing was done on a sample of blood, either unsorted or a sorted T cell fraction (not recorded which). Receptor source: a male donor with ankylosing spondylitis or in good health (not recorded which).

The V and J genes are TRBV6-1 and TRBJ1-6; D is uncertain. The V gene's germline CDR1 is MNHNS and CDR2 SASEGT. This CDR3 spans 16 amino acids. With 2 bases removed from V and 7 bases from J, the gap between germline ends came to 15 bases. CDR3 sequence reads: CASSEQGIGLNSPLHF. The CDR3 DNA reads TGTGCCAGCAGTGAACAAGGGATCGGGTTGAATTCACCCCTCCACTTT.

In this sample, this clonotype turned up many times. V and J are TRBV7-9 and TRBJ2-3; no clear D. The CDR3 loop spans 17 amino acids. CDR1 and CDR2 (germline): SEHNR, FQNEAQ (reference sequence). Trimming took off 0 bases at V and 0 bases at J, with 13 bases between the two ends. The CDR3 DNA reads TGTGCCAGCAGCTTAGCGTCAGCATCCCCGAGCACAGATACGCAGTATTTT. Translated: CASSLASASPSTDTQYF.

This clonotype was observed at least ten times. J is TRBJ1-2 and V is TRBV18; unclear D gene. The CDR3 is 14 residues long. The V and J ends lost 3 bases and 4 bases respectively, with 12 bases between them. Germline lookup yields CDR1 KGHSH and CDR2 LQKENI. The CDR3 sequence: CASSPPGGSYGYTF. The DNA of the CDR3 is TGTGCCAGCTCACCCCCCGGCGGTAGCTATGGCTACACCTTC.

This clonotype was seen a few times. This chain uses TRBV29-1 with TRBJ2-7; TRBD1 aligns across 7 bases. Germline lookup yields CDR1 SQVTM and CDR2 ANQGSEA. J was trimmed by 6 bases and V by 6 bases; bases with no gene match: 5. CDR3 length: 11 amino acids. The CDR3 loop reads CSVGQAAEQYF. The CDR3 nucleotides read TGCAGCGTAGGACAGGCCGCCGAGCAGTACTTC.

This clonotype was detected ten times or more. V gene TRBV2 combines with J gene TRBJ1-5, with D possibly TRBD1 on 5 matching bases. The germline CDR1 and CDR2 sequences are SNHLY and FYNNEI. This CDR3 is built from 14 residues. V was cut by 6 bases and J by 0 bases, with 9 bases left in between. The CDR3 region is CASRGTFSNQPQHF. In DNA, the CDR3 is TGTGCCAGCAGGGGGACCTTTAGCAATCAGCCCCAGCATTTT.

This clonotype has just a few counts. The chain has TRBV27 and TRBJ1-2; TRBD1 agrees at 9 bases. The germline V gene encodes CDR1 MNHEY and CDR2 SMNVEV (reference sequence). V gave up 8 bases and J gave up 1 base; unmatched junction bases: 2. The CDR3 runs 13 residues. CDR3 in DNA: TGTGCCAGCGGGACAGGGAATAACTATGGCTACACCTTC. Translated: CASGTGNNYGYTF.